These T cell receptor beta chains were read from a single sample in a study of blood T cell repertoires in COVID-19. This table comes from immunoSEQ multiplex PCR, and its TCRdb copy is limited to in-frame clones, with some not included. This sample has about 210,000 clones, with about 91% found just once. Sequencing was carried out using PBMCs or T cells enriched from blood (not recorded which). Receptor source: a woman aged 40 to 50 with acute COVID-19. The CDR3 runs from the conserved cysteine through the conserved F or W. A D gene is named only where the DNA matches it firmly. The listing skips clone size in some rows; elsewhere it reads once, few, many or a size class.

once TRBJ1-1 TRBV5-4 - CASSSGYGFTEAFF TGTGCCAGCAGTTCGGGGTACGGGTTCACTGAAGCTTTCTTT
- TRBJ1-2 TRBV30 TRBD1 CAWSMGQTYGYTF TGTGCCTGGAGTATGGGACAGACCTATGGCTACACCTTC
- TRBJ2-2 TRBV3-1/TRBV3-2 - CASSQERLALGELFF TGTGCCAGCAGCCAAGAGAGGCTAGCGTTGGGGGAGCTGTTTTTT
- TRBJ1-6 TRBV30 - CAWSNKTGSSSYNSPLHF TGTGCCTGGAGTAACAAGACAGGCTCGAGCTCCTATAATTCACCCCTCCACTTT
- TRBJ1-4 TRBV4-1 TRBD1 CASTGQGLAEKLFF TGCGCCAGCACGGGACAGGGGCTGGCTGAAAAACTGTTTTTT
- TRBJ2-3 TRBV9 - CASSVATDTQYF TGTGCCAGCAGCGTAGCAACAGATACGCAGTATTTT
many TRBJ1-6 TRBV19 - CASSRSGGNSPLHF TGTGCCAGTAGTAGGTCAGGTGGAAATTCACCCCTCCACTTT
- TRBJ1-2 TRBV6-5 TRBD1 CASSQTGGNNYGYTF TGTGCCAGCAGTCAGACAGGGGGAAATAACTATGGCTACACCTTC
- TRBJ2-3 TRBV9 TRBD1 CASSRTGSTDTQYF TGTGCCAGCAGCCGGACAGGGAGTACAGATACGCAGTATTTT
- TRBJ2-4 TRBV10-3 TRBD2 CAISALAGGPGNIQYF TGTGCCATCAGTGCACTAGCGGGAGGGCCCGGAAACATTCAGTACTTC
- TRBJ2-1 TRBV24-1 - CATSDLVGSGAGEQFF TGTGCCACCAGTGATTTGGTGGGATCGGGAGCAGGTGAGCAGTTCTTC
- TRBJ2-1 TRBV23-1 - CASMIVSNEQFF TGCGCCAGCATGATAGTTAGCAATGAGCAGTTCTTC
- TRBJ2-1 TRBV29-1 - CSVTGTYNEQFF TGCAGCGTTACGGGGACCTACAATGAGCAGTTCTTC
once TRBJ1-6 TRBV5-1 - CASSLTGNSPLHF TGCGCCAGCAGCTTGACAGGGAATTCACCCCTCCACTTT
- TRBJ2-1 TRBV2 TRBD2 CASSERLAGGDEQFF TGTGCCAGCAGTGAAAGGCTAGCGGGGGGCGATGAGCAGTTCTTC
- TRBJ2-7 TRBV6-5 TRBD1 CASRGQGGEQYF TGTGCCAGCCGGGGACAGGGTGGCGAGCAGTACTTC
- TRBJ1-2 TRBV2 - CASSSDRLDGYTF TGTGCCAGCAGTTCCGACAGGTTGGATGGCTACACCTTC
- TRBJ2-3 TRBV29-1 TRBD2 CSVWEGSGQYF TGCAGCGTCTGGGAGGGGTCCGGGCAGTATTTT
- TRBJ1-5 TRBV5-6 TRBD1 CASSFRRDRGLWGNQPQHF TGTGCCAGCAGCTTTCGACGGGACAGGGGGCTATGGGGCAATCAGCCCCAGCATTTT
- TRBJ1-5 TRBV7-2 TRBD1 CASSLYWGGDRGNQPQHF TGTGCCAGCAGCTTATATTGGGGCGGGGACAGGGGTAATCAGCCCCAGCATTTT
- TRBJ1-1 TRBV18 - CASSFTDFPGTEAFF TGTGCCAGCTCATTCACGGACTTCCCTGGCACTGAAGCTTTCTTT
once TRBJ2-1 TRBV27 TRBD2 CASTKASGGNEQFF TGTGCCAGCACCAAGGCTAGCGGGGGGAATGAGCAGTTCTTC
- TRBJ1-1 TRBV7-2 - CASSLVGQSNTEAFF TGTGCCAGCAGCTTAGTTGGCCAGTCGAACACTGAAGCTTTCTTT
- TRBJ1-6 TRBV19 - CASSPPQVSPLHF TGTGCCAGTAGTCCCCCGCAGGTTTCACCCCTCCACTTT
- TRBJ2-1 TRBV4-2 TRBD2 CASSQPTGTKNEQFF TGTGCCAGCAGCCAACCAACCGGGACTAAGAATGAGCAGTTCTTC
- TRBJ1-6 TRBV7-2 TRBD1 CASSLSLQGSSYNSPLHF TGTGCCAGCAGCTTAAGTTTACAGGGGAGCTCCTATAATTCACCCCTCCACTTT
- TRBJ2-7 TRBV11-2 TRBD2 CASSFTAGSSYEQYF TGTGCCAGCAGCTTTACAGCGGGGAGCTCCTACGAGCAGTACTTC
- TRBJ2-1 TRBV24-1 - CATSDLSGKEINEQFF TGTGCCACCAGTGATTTATCCGGGAAGGAGATCAATGAGCAGTTCTTC
- TRBJ2-2 TRBV4-2 - CASSQDGGTGADTGELFF TGTGCCAGCAGCCAAGACGGGGGTACAGGGGCGGACACCGGGGAGCTGTTTTTT
- TRBJ2-5 TRBV6-5 TRBD2 CASRGTSFGETQYF TGTGCCAGCAGAGGGACTAGTTTCGGAGAGACCCAGTACTTC
- TRBJ1-5 TRBV2 TRBD1 CASRETGGLNQPQHF TGTGCCAGCAGGGAGACAGGGGGCCTCAATCAGCCCCAGCATTTT
few TRBJ1-1 TRBV2 - CASVGHQNTEAFF TGTGCCAGCGTGGGACACCAGAACACTGAAGCTTTCTTT
- TRBJ2-3 TRBV6-5 TRBD1 CASRKGQGSYTQYF TGTGCCAGCAGGAAAGGACAGGGGTCGTATACGCAGTATTTT
- TRBJ2-2 TRBV7-8 - CASSPPGTLNERMNTGELFF TGTGCCAGCAGCCCCCCCGGGACACTCAACGAAAGGATGAACACCGGGGAGCTGTTTTTT
- TRBJ2-5 TRBV24-1 TRBD2 CATSDFTSGGETQYF TGTGCCACCAGTGATTTTACTAGCGGGGGGGAGACCCAGTACTTC
- TRBJ2-3 TRBV9 - CASTSDLSTDTQYF TGTGCCAGCACGTCGGACTTAAGCACAGATACGCAGTATTTT
- TRBJ2-5 TRBV11-2 TRBD2 CASSLGPAGGETQYF TGTGCCAGCAGCTTAGGTCCGGCGGGGGGAGAGACCCAGTACTTC
- TRBJ1-2 TRBV19 TRBD1 CASGRTGGWGYTF TGTGCCAGTGGAAGAACAGGGGGTTGGGGCTACACCTTC
- TRBJ1-3 TRBV10-3 - CAISETGGTGNTIYF TGTGCCATCAGTGAGACGGGAGGCACTGGAAACACCATATATTTT
- TRBJ1-5 TRBV19 - CASSILNNQPQHF TGTGCCAGTAGTATTCTTAACAATCAGCCCCAGCATTTT
- TRBJ1-5 TRBV9 - CASSNRPNQPQHF TGTGCCAGCAGCAACAGGCCGAATCAGCCCCAGCATTTT
- TRBJ1-3 TRBV29-1 - CSVPTWTGEYGNTIYF TGCAGCGTTCCCACATGGACCGGGGAGTACGGAAACACCATATATTTT
- TRBJ1-1 TRBV18 - CASSEVGYTEAFF TGTGCCAGCTCGGAGGTAGGGTACACTGAAGCTTTCTTT
- TRBJ2-5 TRBV25-1 TRBD1 CASSGSTGAVETQYF TGTGCCAGCAGTGGTTCGACAGGGGCGGTAGAGACCCAGTACTTC